This TCR beta chain was recorded in a study of shared T cell receptors in the human thymus. Repertoires were generated with immunoSEQ multiplex PCR, while TCRdb's copy carries only in-frame clones and drops some. The repertoire holds 550,000 to 800,000 clones, with approximately 83% as singletons. Trimming cost V 1 base and J 1 base, with 14 bases left between them. This CDR3 is built from 18 residues. Per the germline V gene, CDR1 is LNHDA and CDR2 is SQIVND (reference sequence). These data were also reused for a study on human thymus T cells.

The chain employs TRBV19 and TRBJ2-6; D is possibly TRBD2 (6 bases). Sequencing was carried out using thymocytes. This clonotype originated in a girl in the first two years of life with a congenital heart defect. The CDR3 nucleotides are TGTGCCAGTAGTATAGGTCCAGGGAGGATTTCTGGGGCCAACGTCCTGACTTTC. Translated, it gives CASSIGPGRISGANVLTF.